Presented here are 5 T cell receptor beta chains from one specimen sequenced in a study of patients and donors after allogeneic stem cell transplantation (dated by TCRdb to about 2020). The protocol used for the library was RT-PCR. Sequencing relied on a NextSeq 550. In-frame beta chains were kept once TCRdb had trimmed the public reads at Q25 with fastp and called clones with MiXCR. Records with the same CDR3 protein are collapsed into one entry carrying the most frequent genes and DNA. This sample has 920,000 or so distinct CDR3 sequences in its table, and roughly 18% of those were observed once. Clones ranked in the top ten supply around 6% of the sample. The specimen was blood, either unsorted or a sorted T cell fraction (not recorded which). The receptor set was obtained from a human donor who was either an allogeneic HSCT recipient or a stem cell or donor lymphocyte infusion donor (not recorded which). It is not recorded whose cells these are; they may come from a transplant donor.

CDR3 coding DNA: TGTGCCAGCAGTACAAGACAGGGACTAAGGGGACCCGAGCAGTACTTC. Protein product: CASSTRQGLRGPEQYF. The rearrangement uses TRBV6-1 and TRBJ2-7; D tentatively fits TRBD1 or TRBD2 (7 bases each). The CDR3 contains 16 residues. Trimming took off 5 bases at V and 6 bases at J, with 23 bases between the two ends. CDR1 MNHNS and CDR2 SASEGT come from the germline V gene.

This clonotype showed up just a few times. CDR3 loop: CSVESGGTEAFF. CDR3 DNA: TGCAGCGTTGAATCCGGGGGCACTGAAGCTTTCTTT. The chain is built from TRBV29-1 and TRBJ1-1, with D maybe TRBD1 (5 bases). Germline CDR1 is SQVTM and CDR2 is ANQGSEA. The V gene lost 2 bases and the J gene lost 4 bases, with 8 bases spanning the gap. The CDR3 runs 12 residues.

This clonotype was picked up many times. The CDR3 is CSVEDFSEQFF. Here the CDR3 DNA reads TGCAGCGTTGAGGACTTCAGTGAGCAGTTCTTC. The gene calls are TRBV29-1 and TRBJ2-1; D may be TRBD2 (5 bases). Trimming took off 3 bases at V and 9 bases at J, with 9 bases between the two ends. The CDR3 is 11 residues long. Germline lookup yields CDR1 SQVTM and CDR2 ANQGSEA.

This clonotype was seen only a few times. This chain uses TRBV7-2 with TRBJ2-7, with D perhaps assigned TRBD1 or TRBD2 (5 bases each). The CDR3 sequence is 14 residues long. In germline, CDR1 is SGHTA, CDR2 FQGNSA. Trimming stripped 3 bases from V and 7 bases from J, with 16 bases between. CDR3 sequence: CASSFPLDGGEQYF. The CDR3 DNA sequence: TGTGCCAGCAGCTTCCCTCTTGATGGGGGAGAGCAGTACTTC.

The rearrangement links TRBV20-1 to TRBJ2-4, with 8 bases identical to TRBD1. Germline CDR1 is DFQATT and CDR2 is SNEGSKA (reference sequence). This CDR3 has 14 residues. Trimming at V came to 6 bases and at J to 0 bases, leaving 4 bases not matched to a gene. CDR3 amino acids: CSARQGLAKNIQYF. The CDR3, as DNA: TGCAGTGCACGACAGGGGTTAGCCAAAAACATTCAGTACTTC.